Sequencing of this T cell receptor beta chain was carried out in a study of immune cell composition in non-small cell lung cancer. The protocol was immunoSEQ multiplex PCR, while the TCRdb copy is restricted to in-frame clones and leaves out a portion. The repertoire holds about 2,900 clones, with 81% as singletons. V shed 1 base and J shed 1 base, with 14 bases lying between them. Germline loops: CDR1 SGHNT, CDR2 YYREEE (reference sequence). This CDR3 region has 16 residues. This sample also appeared in a second study, on CD4 T cells in lung cancer.

Input material: lung tumor tissue. This sequence originates from a human donor with non-small cell lung cancer. The chain employs TRBV5-4 and TRBJ2-5, with TRBD1 as a possible D gene (6 bases). Written as DNA, the CDR3 is TGTGCCAGCAGCTTGCCCGGACAGTTTCCCCAAGAGACCCAGTACTTC. Its protein product is CASSLPGQFPQETQYF. Full variable domain (remainder filled in from reference TRBV5-4 and TRBJ2-5): ETGVTQSPTHLIKTRGQQVTLRCSSQSGHNTVSWYQQALGQGPQFIFQYYREEENGRGNFPPRFSGLQFPNYSSELNVNALELDDSALYLCASSLPGQFPQETQYFGPGTRLLVL.